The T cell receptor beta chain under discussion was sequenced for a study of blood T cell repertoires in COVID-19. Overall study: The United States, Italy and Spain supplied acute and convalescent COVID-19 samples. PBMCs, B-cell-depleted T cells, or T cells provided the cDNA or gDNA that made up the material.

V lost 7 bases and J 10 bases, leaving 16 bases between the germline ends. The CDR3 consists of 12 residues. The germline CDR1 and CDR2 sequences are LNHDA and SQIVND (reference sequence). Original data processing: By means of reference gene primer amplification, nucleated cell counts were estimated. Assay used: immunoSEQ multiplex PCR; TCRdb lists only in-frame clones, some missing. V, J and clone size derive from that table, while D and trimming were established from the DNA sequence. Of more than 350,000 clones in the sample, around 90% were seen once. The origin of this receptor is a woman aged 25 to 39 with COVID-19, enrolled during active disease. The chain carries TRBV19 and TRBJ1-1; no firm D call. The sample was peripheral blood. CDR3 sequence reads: CASMAWVEGAFF. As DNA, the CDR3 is TGTGCCAGTATGGCATGGGTAGAGGGAGCTTTCTTT.